This paragraph covers one T cell receptor beta chain sequence. Its antigen specificity is not known. Within one base of it there is no much larger clone, and no base qualities were kept. One collaborating source in Seattle enrolled patients while the patients were actively infected and followed the patients over time throughout the course of disease. Each collaborating institution followed its own protocols to collect whole blood in K2EDTA tubes. Collaborator samples were shipped for TCRbeta analysis as frozen whole blood, isolated PBMCs, or DNA extracted from either sample type. This entry is derived from a study of blood T cell repertoires in COVID-19 (dated by TCRdb to 2019 to 2021). Background for the entire study: Samples from collaborators originated in the United States, Italy and Spain and spanned both the acute and convalescent phases of COVID-19. The prospective study material was composed of cDNA or gDNA derived from T cells, B-cell-depleted T cells, or PBMCs. Deeply sampled blood TCRbeta repertoires from subjects exposed to, actively infected with, or recovered from COVID-19 were included in the dataset. A freely available public database, intended as a resource for researchers studying the immune response to SARS-CoV-2, is where the repertoires were released. The samples were drawn from two sources: the first 160 participants of the ongoing ImmuneRACE study, and 950 to 1,500 subjects contributed by 6 global collaborators. Sample metadata almost always included a de-identified subject ID, COVID-19 status, age in years and sex. Where HLA class I and class II types were available, the types were taken from metadata supplied by the sample provider, not from assay-based typing. The paper as a whole reports these results and caveats: The amount of clinical and demographic metadata varied by source and participant and was provided uncurated.

Ends trimmed: V by 2 bases, J by 4 bases; bases unmatched to a gene: 5. CDR1 and CDR2, per the germline V gene, are SGDLS and YYNGEE. The CDR3 covers 14 residues, taking in both the cysteine and the phenylalanine. The DNA shown is the 42-base CDR3, in frame from base 1. TCRbeta CDR3 regions were amplified from genomic DNA by means of the immunoSEQ Assay, a bias-controlled multiplex PCR. Under the source paper's analysis protocol: Nucleated cell counts per sample were estimated from amplification of reference gene primers within the assay. To quantify the absolute abundance of each unique TCRbeta CDR3 rearrangement, sequence reads were collapsed and filtered. Productive Simpson clonality was computed per sample as the square root of Simpson's diversity index over productive rearrangements. The clones in this table, taken by TCRdb from immuneACCESS, are in-frame only. Not every clone is retained; where verified, under half of the shortfall comes from an unresolved V gene, and the cause of the rest is unknown. That table gives V, J and clone size, and the DNA gave D and trimming. Recorded for this sample are about 28,000 clones; 85% to 95% of them occurred a single time. Roughly 0.8% of the sample rests with the top ten.

The sequenced sample was peripheral blood. The rearranged chain carries TRBV9 and TRBJ2-5; TRBD1 agrees with 7 junctional bases. This receptor was taken from a woman between 70 and 85 years old with COVID-19, enrolled during active disease. The nucleotides read TGTGCCAGCAGCGTGCGAGGGGGCGCAGAGACCCAGTACTTC. Its translation is CASSVRGGAETQYF.